These 8 T cell receptor beta chains originate from one sample sequenced in a study of blood T cell repertoires in COVID-19. Measured with immunoSEQ multiplex PCR; TCRdb has only the in-frame clones, and not every one. The data show 140,000 or so clones, with about nine tenths seen just once and approximately 11% held by the top ten. Sequencing was done on a sample of peripheral blood. The receptors stem from a woman aged 80 or over with acute or convalescent COVID-19.

The CDR3 here is CATSRSTGNSPLHF. In DNA form, the CDR3 reads TGTGCCACCAGCAGATCGACAGGGAATTCACCCCTCCACTTT. The chain couples TRBV15 to TRBJ1-6; 7 nucleotides match TRBD1. V was pared by 2 bases and J by 7 bases, with 2 bases of the junction left unmatched. This CDR3 has 14 residues. Germline CDR1 LNHNV, CDR2 YYDKDF (reference sequence).

This chain joins TRBV6-1 and TRBJ1-1; tentatively, D is TRBD1 (5 bases). CDR1 and CDR2 (germline): MNHNS, SASEGT. V was clipped by 2 bases and J by 2 bases, with 9 bases between them. This CDR3 region has 14 residues. The CDR3 DNA reads as TGTGCCAGCAGTGAATGGAGGGGTAACACTGAAGCTTTCTTT. Its translation is CASSEWRGNTEAFF.

The gene calls are TRBV12-3 or TRBV12-4 and TRBJ2-7; D remains ambiguous. The CDR3 length is 12 residues. Trimming removed 4 bases from V and 7 bases from J, with 11 bases in between. The CDR3 loop reads CASSSMFREQYF. CDR3 nucleotides: TGTGCCAGCAGTTCCATGTTCCGGGAGCAGTACTTC.

The CDR3 DNA follows: TGTGCCAGCTCACCAGGGACAGAGGGCTACGAGCAGTACTTC. Translated: CASSPGTEGYEQYF. The chain recombines TRBV18 with TRBJ2-7, with 7 bases that match TRBD1. CDR1 KGHSH and CDR2 LQKENI come from the germline V gene. The CDR3 contains 14 residues. V shed 2 bases and J 3 bases; nucleotides not matched to a gene: 4.

This chain uses TRBV18 with TRBJ2-1; possible D gene TRBD1, 6 bases. The germline CDR1 and CDR2 sequences are KGHSH and LQKENI. CDR3 length: 16 amino acids. Between the trimmed V and J ends, which lost 2 bases and 4 bases, there was a span of 15 bases. The CDR3 DNA reads as TGTGCCAGCTCACCAAGAACCAGGGGAGAATACAATGAGCAGTTCTTC. As protein: CASSPRTRGEYNEQFF.

The genes are TRBV25-1 and TRBJ1-1, with D perhaps TRBD1 (6 bases). The CDR3 runs 15 residues. CDR1 and CDR2 (germline): MGHDK, SYGVNS. Trimming cost V 1 base and J 7 bases, with 16 bases left between them. CDR3 in DNA: TGTGCCAGCAGTGAATCGGTAGGGGGAGACCTTGAAGCTTTCTTT. Translation gives CASSESVGGDLEAFF.

As to this clone: Within the sample, other DNA sequences also encode this same CDR3. This chain uses TRBV5-1 with TRBJ1-2; TRBD1 matches 7 bases. The germline CDR1 and CDR2 sequences are SGHRS and YFSETQ. The CDR3 sequence is 14 residues long. V trimming: 0 bases; J trimming: 2 bases; junction bases outside the gene matches: 1. The CDR3 protein is CASSLGDRNYGYTF. The CDR3 DNA reads TGCGCCAGCAGCTTGGGGGACAGAAACTATGGCTACACCTTC.

The J gene is TRBJ2-7, the V gene TRBV28, with 7 positions matching TRBD1. Looked up from germline, CDR1 is MDHEN and CDR2 is SYDVKM. Trimming took 6 bases from V and 5 from J; bases not matched to a gene: 13. The CDR3 contains 15 residues. As DNA, the CDR3 is TGTGCCAGCAGGTCTCCCGGGACAGACGCCGACGAGCAGTACTTC. Translating gives CASRSPGTDADEQYF.